This T cell receptor beta chain was identified during a study of neurological immune-mediated disorders (dated by TCRdb to the late 2010s). As for the study more broadly: Among the approximately 35 multiple sclerosis patients, about 30 had relapsing-remitting MS and 3 had secondary progressive MS. Peripheral blood TCR-beta repertoires from HTLV-I-associated myelopathy (HAM/TSP) patients, multiple sclerosis patients and healthy controls were compared by UMI-based sequencing. The roughly 100 TCR-beta libraries covered PBMC samples along with longitudinal samples, technical triplicates, and paired sorted CD4+ and CD8+ T-cell subsets. Of the 68 subjects in the cohort, around 14 were HAM/TSP patients, about 35 were multiple sclerosis patients, and approximately 20 were healthy controls.

For the unsorted PBMC libraries, 2 million PBMCs were stored in RNAlater at -80 degrees C until RNA extraction and were used to generate the libraries. Multiple sclerosis patients were enrolled in a US clinical protocol under which disease progression was evaluated by magnetic resonance imaging. Peripheral blood was subjected to Ficoll-Hypaque density gradient centrifugation to isolate PBMCs, which were then cryopreserved in liquid nitrogen. cDNA was synthesized by template-switch 5'RACE using a primer with a 10-nucleotide random unique molecular identifier that tagged each TCR transcript. Every sequencing run yielded over 170 million TCR-beta sequences covering 15-18 subjects. The RNeasy kit was used for extraction of total RNA. The KAPA Real-time Library Amplification kit was used to amplify TCR-beta VDJ regions with primers targeting the TCR constant region and the 5'RACE anchor. A first PCR added sample indexes and Illumina adaptors, and a second PCR then raised library yield. After Ampure bead purification, the roughly 650 bp TCR product was size-selected on a 2% E-gel SizeSelection system. Before pooling, libraries had their quality checked on a Bioanalyzer, their concentration measured with Qubit, and their quantity determined with the Kapa Library Quantification kit. Libraries were sequenced paired-end 2 x 150 bp on an Illumina HiSeq 2500. To increase sequence diversity, roughly 24-32% phiX was spiked into each library pool. The study's processing was this. The quality-filtered reads were processed with the UMI-based MiGEC pipeline, whose error correction step removed more than 75% of the raw TCR sequences. IMGT germline references were used for aligning VDJ genes, and each clonotype was defined as a unique CDR3 amino acid sequence together with its V-J genes. Clonal expansion, Shannon diversity and CDR3 relatedness (CalcPairwiseDistances, ClusterSamples) were evaluated with VDJtools, and phylogenetic trees were built with CLCbio workbench. Using coefficient-of-variation modelling across technical triplicates, the study counted a clone as expanded if it had at least 8 unique UMIs. The raw public data were reprocessed by TCRdb itself: fastp quality trimming at Q25, MiXCR clonotype calling, in-frame beta chains only. Every distinct CDR3 protein forms one entry, paired with its most common genes and DNA. TCRdb's processing, not the authors' own work, is the source of the V and J calls. Present in this sample are fewer than 80,000 distinct CDR3 sequences, 4% to 6% of which were seen just once. The leading ten clones occupy approximately 3.2% of the sample.

Inclusive of the bounding cysteine and phenylalanine, the CDR3 is 16 residues long. Here the CDR3 DNA is all that survives: 48 bases in frame from base 1. A distance of 10 bases separates the germline ends of V and J, which lose 0 bases and 4 bases respectively. The research as a whole found: The MS cluster was not associated with any clinical or MRI features, and the authors stated that larger cohorts are needed. In a phylogenetic analysis, the repertoires of 18 out of 34 MS patients fell into a single cluster of related CDR3 sequences, pointing to a possible signature at the repertoire level. The highest TCR clonal expansion was observed in HAM/TSP patients, whereas the lowest was observed in MS patients, even when compared with healthy controls. No identical CDR3 amino acid sequences were found to be shared among expanded clones across subjects, suggesting that TCR-beta repertoires were private in all groups.

In this sample, this clonotype turned up many times. The antigen it recognizes is unknown. Base qualities are not provided; no much larger clone lies one nucleotide away. The sequence derives from a woman between 50 and 59 years old with multiple sclerosis. Sequenced sample: PBMCs. Recombination connected TRBV12-3 or TRBV12-4 to TRBJ2-6, with no D gene named confidently. The CDR3 in this case is CASSLASGPGANVLTF. The sequence in DNA is TGTGCCAGCAGTTTAGCGTCCGGGCCAGGGGCCAACGTCCTGACTTTC.